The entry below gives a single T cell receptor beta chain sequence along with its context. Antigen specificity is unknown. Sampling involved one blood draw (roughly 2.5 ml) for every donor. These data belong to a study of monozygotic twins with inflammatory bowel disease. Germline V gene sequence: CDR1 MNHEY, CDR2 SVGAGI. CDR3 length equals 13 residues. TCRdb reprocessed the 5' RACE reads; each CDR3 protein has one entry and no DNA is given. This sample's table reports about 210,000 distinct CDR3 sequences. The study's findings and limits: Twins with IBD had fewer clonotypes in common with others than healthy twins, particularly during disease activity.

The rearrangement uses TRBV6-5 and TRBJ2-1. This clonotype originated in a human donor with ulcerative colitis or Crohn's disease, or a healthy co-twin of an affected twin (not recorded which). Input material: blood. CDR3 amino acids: CATKISRRNEQFF.